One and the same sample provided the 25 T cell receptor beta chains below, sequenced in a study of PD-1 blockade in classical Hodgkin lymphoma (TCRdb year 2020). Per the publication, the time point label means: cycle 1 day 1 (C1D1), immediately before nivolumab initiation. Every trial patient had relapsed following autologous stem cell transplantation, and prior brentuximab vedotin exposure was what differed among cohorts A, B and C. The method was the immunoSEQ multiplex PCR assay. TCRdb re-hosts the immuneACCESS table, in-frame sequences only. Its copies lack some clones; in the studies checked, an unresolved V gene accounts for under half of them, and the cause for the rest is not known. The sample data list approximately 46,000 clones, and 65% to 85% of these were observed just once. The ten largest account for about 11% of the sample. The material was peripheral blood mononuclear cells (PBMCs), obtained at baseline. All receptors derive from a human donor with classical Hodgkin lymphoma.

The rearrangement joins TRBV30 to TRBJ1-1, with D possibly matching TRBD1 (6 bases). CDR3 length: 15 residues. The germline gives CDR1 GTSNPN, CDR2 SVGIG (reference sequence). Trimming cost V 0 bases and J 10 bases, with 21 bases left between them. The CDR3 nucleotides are TGTGCCTGGAGTGTACCCAGGGTGCAGGGGTTAGGAGCTTTCTTT. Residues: CAWSVPRVQGLGAFF.

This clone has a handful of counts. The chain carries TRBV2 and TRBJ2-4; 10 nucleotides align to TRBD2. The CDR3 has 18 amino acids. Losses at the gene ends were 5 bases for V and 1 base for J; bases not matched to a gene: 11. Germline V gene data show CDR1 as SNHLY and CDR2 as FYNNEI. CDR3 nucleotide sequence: TGTGCCAGCAGTCCTACTCTTACGACTAGCGGGGCCAAAAACATTCAGTACTTC. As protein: CASSPTLTTSGAKNIQYF.

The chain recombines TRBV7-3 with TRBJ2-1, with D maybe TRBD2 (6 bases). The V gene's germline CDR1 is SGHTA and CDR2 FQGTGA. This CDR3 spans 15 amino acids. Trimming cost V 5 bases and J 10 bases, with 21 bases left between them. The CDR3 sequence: CASSHQATSTQEQFF. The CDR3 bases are TGTGCCAGCAGCCACCAAGCGACTAGTACGCAGGAGCAGTTCTTC.

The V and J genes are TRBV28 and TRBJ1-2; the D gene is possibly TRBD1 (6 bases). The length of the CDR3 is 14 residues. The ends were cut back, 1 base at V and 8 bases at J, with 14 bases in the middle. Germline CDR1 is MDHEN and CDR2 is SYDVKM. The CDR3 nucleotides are TGTGCCAGCAGTTTATACACAACAGGGTTCGGCTACACCTTC. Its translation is CASSLYTTGFGYTF.

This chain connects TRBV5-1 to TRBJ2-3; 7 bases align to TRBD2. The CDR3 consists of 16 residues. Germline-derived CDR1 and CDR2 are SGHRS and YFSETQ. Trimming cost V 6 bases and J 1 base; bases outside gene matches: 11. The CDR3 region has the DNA TGCGCCAGCAATTTAGGAGCGGGGATCGGCACAGATACGCAGTATTTT. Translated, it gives CASNLGAGIGTDTQYF.

CDR3 bases: TGTGCCAGCAGCTTTCGGGAGACCCAGTACTTC. Amino acids: CASSFRETQYF. The rearrangement joins TRBV7-9 to TRBJ2-5; no clear D gene. Per germline, CDR1 SEHNR and CDR2 FQNEAQ (reference sequence). The CDR3 runs to 11 residues. Trimming took 3 bases from V and 5 from J, leaving 4 bases between them.

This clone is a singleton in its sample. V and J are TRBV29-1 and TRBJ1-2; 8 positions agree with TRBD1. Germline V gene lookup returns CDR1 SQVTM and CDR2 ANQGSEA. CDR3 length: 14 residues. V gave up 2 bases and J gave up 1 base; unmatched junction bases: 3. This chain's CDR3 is CSVERTGINYGYTF. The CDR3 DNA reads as TGCAGCGTTGAAAGGACAGGGATTAACTATGGCTACACCTTC.

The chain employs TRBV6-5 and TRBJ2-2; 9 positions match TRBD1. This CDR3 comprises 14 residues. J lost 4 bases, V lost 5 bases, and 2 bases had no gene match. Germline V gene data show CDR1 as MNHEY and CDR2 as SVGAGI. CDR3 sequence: CASSRDRVTGELFF. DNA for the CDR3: TGTGCCAGCAGTAGGGACAGGGTCACCGGGGAGCTGTTTTTT.

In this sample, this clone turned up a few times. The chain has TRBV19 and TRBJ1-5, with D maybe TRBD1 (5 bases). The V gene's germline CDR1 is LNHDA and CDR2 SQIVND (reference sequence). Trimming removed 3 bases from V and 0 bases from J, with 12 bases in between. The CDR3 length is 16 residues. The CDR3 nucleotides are TGTGCCAGTAGTATCACAGGCACGAATAGCAATCAGCCCCAGCATTTT. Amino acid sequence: CASSITGTNSNQPQHF.

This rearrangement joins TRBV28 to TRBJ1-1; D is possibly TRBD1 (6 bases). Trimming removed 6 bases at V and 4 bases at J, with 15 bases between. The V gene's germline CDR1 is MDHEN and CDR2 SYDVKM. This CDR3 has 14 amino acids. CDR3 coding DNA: TGTGCCAGCAGCCCCGGAGGGGGGGTCACTGAAGCTTTCTTT. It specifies CASSPGGGVTEAFF.

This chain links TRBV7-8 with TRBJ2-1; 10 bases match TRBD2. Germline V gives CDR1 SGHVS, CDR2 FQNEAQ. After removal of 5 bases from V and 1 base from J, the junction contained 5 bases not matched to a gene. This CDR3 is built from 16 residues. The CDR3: CASSPVGLASYNEQFF. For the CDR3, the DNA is TGTGCCAGCAGCCCGGTGGGACTAGCGTCCTACAATGAGCAGTTCTTC. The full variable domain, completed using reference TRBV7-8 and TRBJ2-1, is GAGVSQSPRYKVAKRGQDVALRCDPISGHVSLFWYQQALGQGPEFLTYFQNEAQLDKSGLPSDRFFAERPEGSVSTLKIQRTQQEDSAVYLCASSPVGLASYNEQFFGPGTRLTVL.

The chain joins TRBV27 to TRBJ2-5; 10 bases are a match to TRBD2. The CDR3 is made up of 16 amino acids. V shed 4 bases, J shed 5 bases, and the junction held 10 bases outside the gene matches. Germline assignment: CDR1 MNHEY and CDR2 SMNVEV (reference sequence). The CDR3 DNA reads TGTGCCAGCAGTTCCGGAGTAGCGGGGGGCGTGGAGACCCAGTACTTC. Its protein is CASSSGVAGGVETQYF.

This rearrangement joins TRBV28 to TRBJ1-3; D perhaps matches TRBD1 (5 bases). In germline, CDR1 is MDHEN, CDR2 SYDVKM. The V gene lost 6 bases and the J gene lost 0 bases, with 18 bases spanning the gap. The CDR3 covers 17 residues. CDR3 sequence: CASRSLRRDLSGNTIYF. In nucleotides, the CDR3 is TGTGCCAGCAGGTCCCTCAGAAGGGACCTCTCTGGAAACACCATATATTTT.

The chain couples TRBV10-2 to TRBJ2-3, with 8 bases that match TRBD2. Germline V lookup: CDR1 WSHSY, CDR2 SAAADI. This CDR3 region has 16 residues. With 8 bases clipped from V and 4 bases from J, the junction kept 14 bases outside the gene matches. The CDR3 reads CASGQPGLVDSDTQYF. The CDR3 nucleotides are TGCGCCAGCGGACAGCCGGGACTAGTGGATTCAGATACGCAGTATTTT.

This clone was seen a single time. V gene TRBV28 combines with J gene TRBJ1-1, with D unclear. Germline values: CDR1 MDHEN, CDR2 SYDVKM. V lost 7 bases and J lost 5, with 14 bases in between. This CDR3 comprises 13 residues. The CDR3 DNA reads TGTGCCAGCACAACAGAAATCGGGACTGAAGCTTTCTTT. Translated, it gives CASTTEIGTEAFF.

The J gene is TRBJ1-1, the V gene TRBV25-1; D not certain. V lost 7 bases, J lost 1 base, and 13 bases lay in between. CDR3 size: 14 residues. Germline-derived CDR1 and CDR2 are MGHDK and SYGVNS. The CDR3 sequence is CASNREGGNTEAFF. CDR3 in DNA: TGTGCCAGCAATAGGGAAGGAGGGAACACTGAAGCTTTCTTT.

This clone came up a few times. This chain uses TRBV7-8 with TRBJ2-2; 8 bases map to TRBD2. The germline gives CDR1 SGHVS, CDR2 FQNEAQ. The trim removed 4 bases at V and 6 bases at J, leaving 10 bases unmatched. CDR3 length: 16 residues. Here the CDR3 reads CASSSRLAGGPGELFF. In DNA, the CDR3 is TGTGCCAGCAGCTCGCGTTTGGCGGGGGGCCCCGGGGAGCTGTTTTTT.

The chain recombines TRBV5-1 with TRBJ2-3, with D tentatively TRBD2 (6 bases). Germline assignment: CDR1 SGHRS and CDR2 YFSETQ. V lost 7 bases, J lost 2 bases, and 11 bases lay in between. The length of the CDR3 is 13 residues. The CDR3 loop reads CASGADYTDTQYF. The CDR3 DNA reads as TGCGCCAGCGGAGCGGACTACACAGATACGCAGTATTTT.

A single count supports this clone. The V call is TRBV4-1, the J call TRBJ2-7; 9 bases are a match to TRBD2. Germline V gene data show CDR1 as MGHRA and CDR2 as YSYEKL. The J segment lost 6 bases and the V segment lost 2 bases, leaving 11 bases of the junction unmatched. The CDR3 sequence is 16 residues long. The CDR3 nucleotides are TGCGCCAGCAGCCAACTTAGCGGGAGAAGGGGTAGCGAGCAGTACTTC. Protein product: CASSQLSGRRGSEQYF.

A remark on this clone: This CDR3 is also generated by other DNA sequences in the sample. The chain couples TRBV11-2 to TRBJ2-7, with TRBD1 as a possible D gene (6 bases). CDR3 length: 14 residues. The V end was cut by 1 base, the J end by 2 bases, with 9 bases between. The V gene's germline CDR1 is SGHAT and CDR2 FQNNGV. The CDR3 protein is CASSLGRGPYEQYF. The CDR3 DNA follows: TGTGCCAGCAGCTTAGGCAGGGGACCCTACGAGCAGTACTTC.

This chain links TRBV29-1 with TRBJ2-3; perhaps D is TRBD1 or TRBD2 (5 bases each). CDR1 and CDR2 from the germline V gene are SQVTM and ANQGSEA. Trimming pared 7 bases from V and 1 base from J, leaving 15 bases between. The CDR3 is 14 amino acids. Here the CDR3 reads CSAERGTGTDTQYF. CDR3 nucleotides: TGCAGCGCCGAGAGGGGAACGGGCACAGATACGCAGTATTTT.

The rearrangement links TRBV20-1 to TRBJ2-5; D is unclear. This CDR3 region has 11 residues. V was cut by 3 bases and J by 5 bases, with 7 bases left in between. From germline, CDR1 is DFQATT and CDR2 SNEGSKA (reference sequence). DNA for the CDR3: TGCAGTGCTAGCCCAAAGGAGACCCAGTACTTC. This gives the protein CSASPKETQYF.

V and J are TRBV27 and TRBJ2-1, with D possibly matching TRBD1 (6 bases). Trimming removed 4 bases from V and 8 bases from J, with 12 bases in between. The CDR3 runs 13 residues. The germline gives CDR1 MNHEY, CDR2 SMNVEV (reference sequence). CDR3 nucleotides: TGTGCCAGCAGTTGGCAGGGGAGCCATGAGCAGTTCTTC. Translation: CASSWQGSHEQFF.

The CDR3 protein is CASSLAGGQETQYF. The CDR3 coding sequence is TGTGCCAGCAGCTTGGCGGGGGGCCAAGAGACCCAGTACTTC. The chain carries TRBV7-3 and TRBJ2-5; TRBD2 agrees at 8 bases. The CDR3 is 14 amino acids. Germline V gene data show CDR1 as SGHTA and CDR2 as FQGTGA. V was clipped by 3 bases and J by 1 base; unmatched bases: 1.

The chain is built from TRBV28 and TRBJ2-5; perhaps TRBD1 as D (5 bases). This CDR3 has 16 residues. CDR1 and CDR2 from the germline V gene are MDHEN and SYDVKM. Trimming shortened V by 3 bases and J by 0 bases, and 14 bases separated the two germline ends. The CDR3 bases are TGTGCCAGCAGTTTTGTCCCGGCCAGGGACCAAGAGACCCAGTACTTC. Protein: CASSFVPARDQETQYF.